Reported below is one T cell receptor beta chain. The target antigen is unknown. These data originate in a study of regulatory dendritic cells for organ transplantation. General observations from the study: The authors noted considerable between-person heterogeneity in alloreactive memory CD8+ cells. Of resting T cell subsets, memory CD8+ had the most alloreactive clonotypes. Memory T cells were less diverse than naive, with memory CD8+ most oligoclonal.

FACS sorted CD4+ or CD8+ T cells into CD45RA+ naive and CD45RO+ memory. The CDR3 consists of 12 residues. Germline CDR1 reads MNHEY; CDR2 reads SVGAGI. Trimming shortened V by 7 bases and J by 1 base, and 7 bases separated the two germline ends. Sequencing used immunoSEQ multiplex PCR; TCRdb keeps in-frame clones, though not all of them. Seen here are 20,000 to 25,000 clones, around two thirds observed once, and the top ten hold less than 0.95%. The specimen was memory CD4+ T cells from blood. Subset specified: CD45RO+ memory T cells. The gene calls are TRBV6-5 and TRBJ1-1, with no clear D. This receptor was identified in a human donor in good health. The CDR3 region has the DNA TGTGCCAGCACGGGAAGGAACACTGAAGCTTTCTTT. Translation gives CASTGRNTEAFF.